These 28 T cell receptor beta chains were sequenced from one sample in a study of T cell repertoires in cytomegalovirus infection. TCRdb redid the calling of the reads with MiXCR, one entry per CDR3 protein. The table includes a few hundred thousand distinct CDR3 sequences, about 33% detected once. These receptors lack a known antigen. The source was cultured PBMCs, collected from culture after CMV antigen stimulation. These receptors were collected from a human donor in good health (CMV status not recorded). Some clones in this sample may be carry-over from other donors' samples.

V usage is TRBV10-3 and J usage is TRBJ2-5; TRBD2 agrees at 8 bases. The trim removed 6 bases at V and 1 base at J, leaving 4 bases unmatched. Germline assignment: CDR1 ENHRY and CDR2 SYGVKD. This CDR3 comprises 14 residues. The CDR3 here is CAISRGTSQETQYF. The CDR3 nucleotides are TGTGCCATCAGCCGTGGGACTAGCCAAGAGACCCAGTACTTC.

This chain joins TRBV29-1 and TRBJ1-1; D unclear. The ends were cut back, 3 bases at V and 8 bases at J, with 10 bases in the middle. Germline-derived CDR1 and CDR2 are SQVTM and ANQGSEA. The CDR3 is 11 residues long. CDR3 residues: CSVDPWVEAFF. The CDR3 DNA sequence: TGCAGCGTTGACCCCTGGGTCGAAGCTTTCTTT.

This clonotype was counted between two and nine times. V usage is TRBV19 and J usage is TRBJ2-5; 9 bases line up with TRBD2. Looked up from germline, CDR1 is LNHDA and CDR2 is SQIVND (reference sequence). V shed 0 bases and J 4 bases; nucleotides not matched to a gene: 3. The CDR3 length is 15 residues. The CDR3 spells CASSIDPTSGETQYF. The CDR3 DNA reads TGTGCCAGTAGTATAGACCCGACTAGCGGAGAGACCCAGTACTTC.

This clonotype was found a few times. V and J are TRBV7-2 and TRBJ1-5, with D maybe TRBD1 (6 bases). The CDR3 consists of 15 residues. Germline V gene sequence: CDR1 SGHTA, CDR2 FQGNSA. Trimming took off 5 bases at V and 2 bases at J, with 13 bases between the two ends. This chain's CDR3 is CASSLQGFGNQPQHF. DNA for the CDR3: TGTGCCAGCAGCCTACAGGGATTTGGCAATCAGCCCCAGCATTTT.

This clonotype was seen a few times. V usage is TRBV7-2 and J usage is TRBJ2-7; D is possibly TRBD1 (5 bases). Germline loops: CDR1 SGHTA, CDR2 FQGNSA. The CDR3 length is 15 residues. Trimming cost V 1 base and J 1 base, with 11 bases left between them. Here the CDR3 DNA reads TGTGCCAGCAGCTTAGGACAGTCGATGTCCTACGAGCAGTACTTC. Its protein is CASSLGQSMSYEQYF. Full variable domain (rest looked up from reference TRBV7-2 and TRBJ2-7): GAGVSQSPSNKVTEKGKDVELRCDPISGHTALYWYRQSLGQGLEFLIYFQGNSAPDKSGLPSDRFSAERTGGSVSTLTIQRTQQEDSAVYLCASSLGQSMSYEQYFGPGTRLTVT.

This clonotype was picked up a small number of times. The chain links TRBV9 to TRBJ2-2, with D hard to call. Germline CDR1 SGDLS, CDR2 YYNGEE. The CDR3 contains 11 residues. Deletions cut 4 bases from V and 4 bases from J, with 2 bases between. The CDR3 DNA sequence: TGTGCCAGCAGCCCCACCGGGGAGCTGTTTTTT. Translating it yields CASSPTGELFF. Variable domain in full (rest from reference TRBV9 and TRBJ2-2): DSGVTQTPKHLITATGQRVTLRCSPRSGDLSVYWYQQSLDQGLQFLIQYYNGEERAKGNILERFSAQQFPDLHSELNLSSLELGDSALYFCASSPTGELFFGEGSRLTVL.

This clonotype turned up a few times. This chain uses TRBV12-5 with TRBJ2-1; 14 bases agree with TRBD2. V dropped 5 bases and J dropped 8; count of bases not matched to a gene: 5. CDR1 and CDR2 from the germline V gene are LGHNT and FRNRAP. The CDR3 is 15 residues long. The CDR3 sequence is CASGTGLAGGYEQFF. For the CDR3, the DNA is TGTGCTAGTGGTACCGGACTAGCGGGAGGCTATGAGCAGTTCTTC.

The V gene is TRBV12-3 or TRBV12-4, the J gene TRBJ1-2; a possible D gene is TRBD1 (5 bases). The V and J ends lost 2 bases and 7 bases respectively, with 8 bases between them. This CDR3 region has 12 residues. The CDR3 protein is CASSLPGSGYTF. CDR3 nucleotides: TGTGCCAGCAGTTTACCAGGGAGTGGCTACACCTTC.

The chain employs TRBV6-5 and TRBJ2-1, with a possible D match to TRBD2 (6 bases). Germline V gene sequence: CDR1 MNHEY, CDR2 SVGAGI. The CDR3 is 13 amino acids. V was shortened by 2 bases and J by 10 bases, with 12 bases between the two germline ends. CDR3 bases: TGTGCCAGCAGTTACATTGGGGCGGGGGAGCAGTTCTTC. It translates to CASSYIGAGEQFF.

The rearrangement joins TRBV6-6 to TRBJ2-2; D might be TRBD2 (6 bases). The CDR3 length is 12 residues. Per the germline V gene, CDR1 is MNHNY and CDR2 is SVGAGI (reference sequence). Trimming stripped 6 bases from V and 7 bases from J, with 9 bases between. The CDR3 protein is CASREGIGELFF. In DNA, the CDR3 is TGTGCCAGCAGGGAGGGGATCGGGGAGCTGTTTTTT.

The chain has TRBV6-1 and TRBJ2-1; tentatively, D is TRBD2 (6 bases). V was pared by 7 bases and J by 10 bases, with 17 bases between. Per germline, CDR1 MNHNS and CDR2 SASEGT. This CDR3 has 13 residues. CDR3 in DNA: TGTGCCAGCATTAGGAGCGGGTCGGGGGAGCAGTTCTTC. Protein sequence: CASIRSGSGEQFF.

This clonotype has just a few counts. The V call is TRBV5-6, the J call TRBJ1-2; weak D call: TRBD1 (5 bases). Germline lookup yields CDR1 SGHDT and CDR2 YYEEEE. This CDR3 region has 15 residues. Trimming took off 4 bases at V and 2 bases at J, with 15 bases between the two ends. The CDR3 is CASSLGPGRNYGYTF. In nucleotides, the CDR3 is TGTGCCAGCAGCCTGGGGCCAGGGAGAAACTATGGCTACACCTTC. Combining the CDR3 with reference TRBV5-6 and TRBJ1-2 gives the whole variable domain DAGVTQSPTHLIKTRGQQVTLRCSPKSGHDTVSWYQQALGQGPQFIFQYYEEEERQRGNFPDRFSGHQFPNYSSELNVNALLLGDSALYLCASSLGPGRNYGYTFGSGTRLTVV.

This clonotype has a handful of counts. V is TRBV7-2 and J is TRBJ2-3; 8 nucleotides match TRBD2. V shed 3 bases and J 4 bases; nucleotides not matched to a gene: 6. The CDR3 loop spans 15 amino acids. Per germline, CDR1 SGHTA and CDR2 FQGNSA. CDR3 in DNA: TGTGCCAGCAGCTTTGGGACTAGAGGTGCAGATACGCAGTATTTT. Amino acids: CASSFGTRGADTQYF.

The chain recombines TRBV29-1 with TRBJ2-5; 12 bases line up with TRBD2. With V trimmed by 2 bases and J by 0 bases, 7 bases remained unmatched. Germline CDR1 is SQVTM and CDR2 is ANQGSEA. The CDR3 length is 17 residues. The CDR3 DNA reads TGCAGCGTTGAACCCGTTAGACTAGCGGGGGACCAAGAGACCCAGTACTTC. It codes for CSVEPVRLAGDQETQYF.

This chain uses TRBV6-2 or TRBV6-3 with TRBJ1-5; 7 bases line up with TRBD1. Germline V lookup: CDR1 MNHEY, CDR2 SVGEGT. Trimming took 5 bases from V and 2 from J; bases not matched to a gene: 6. The CDR3 has 15 residues. This chain's CDR3 is CASSRRQGGNQPQHF. The CDR3 nucleotides are TGTGCCAGCAGTCGCAGACAGGGTGGCAATCAGCCCCAGCATTTT.

V gene TRBV11-3 combines with J gene TRBJ1-1; D is unclear. The V gene's germline CDR1 is SGHNT and CDR2 YENEEA. The CDR3 consists of 13 residues. Trimming cost V 1 base and J 5 bases, with 8 bases left between them. The CDR3 DNA is TGTGCCAGCAGCTTAGGGATGGGAACTGAAGCTTTCTTT. It is translated as CASSLGMGTEAFF. Full variable domain (outside the CDR3, taken from reference TRBV11-3 and TRBJ1-1): EAGVVQSPRYKIIEKKQPVAFWCNPISGHNTLYWYLQNLGQGPELLIRYENEEAVDDSQLPKDRFSAERLKGVDSTLKIQPAELGDSAVYLCASSLGMGTEAFFGQGTRLTVV.

V gene TRBV6-8 combines with J gene TRBJ2-2; D is perhaps TRBD1 (6 bases). Germline CDR1 is MNHGY and CDR2 is SAAAGT. The CDR3 has 12 residues. Trimming pared 6 bases from V and 6 bases from J, leaving 8 bases between. Written as DNA, the CDR3 is TGTGCCAGCAGACGGACAGCCGGGGAGCTGTTTTTT. It specifies CASRRTAGELFF.

Only a few counts were recorded for this clonotype. The J gene is TRBJ2-5, the V gene TRBV7-9, with D possibly matching TRBD2 (6 bases). V was shortened by 4 bases and J by 3 bases, with 9 bases between the two germline ends. Germline CDR1 SEHNR, CDR2 FQNEAQ (reference sequence). CDR3 size: 13 residues. The CDR3: CASSSWGEETQYF. Written as DNA, the CDR3 is TGTGCCAGCAGCTCCTGGGGGGAAGAGACCCAGTACTTC.

This clonotype appeared a few times. CDR3 loop: CASGQGLAGGRETQYF. The CDR3 DNA reads TGTGCTAGTGGCCAGGGACTAGCGGGAGGGAGAGAGACCCAGTACTTC. J is TRBJ2-5 and V is TRBV12-5, with 16 bases matching TRBD2. Germline CDR1 reads LGHNT; CDR2 reads FRNRAP. Trimming removed 6 bases from V and 4 bases from J; junction bases left unmatched: 5. This CDR3 has 16 amino acids.

V is TRBV5-4 and J is TRBJ1-3; possibly TRBD1 for D (5 bases). V was cut by 2 bases and J by 0 bases, with 12 bases left in between. This CDR3 comprises 16 residues. Germline V gives CDR1 SGHNT, CDR2 YYREEE (reference sequence). CDR3 sequence reads: CASSLIGATSGNTIYF. The CDR3 DNA follows: TGTGCCAGCAGCTTAATTGGGGCTACCTCTGGAAACACCATATATTTT. The full variable domain, its missing parts supplied by reference TRBV5-4 and TRBJ1-3, is ETGVTQSPTHLIKTRGQQVTLRCSSQSGHNTVSWYQQALGQGPQFIFQYYREEENGRGNFPPRFSGLQFPNYSSELNVNALELDDSALYLCASSLIGATSGNTIYFGEGSWLTVV.

This chain links TRBV27 with TRBJ2-3; D unresolved. The CDR3 consists of 14 residues. In germline, CDR1 is MNHEY, CDR2 SMNVEV (reference sequence). The ends were cut back, 2 bases at V and 2 bases at J, with 8 bases in the middle. As DNA, the CDR3 is TGTGCCAGCAGTTTAGTACAGATCACAGATACGCAGTATTTT. Its translation: CASSLVQITDTQYF.

This clonotype appeared many times. The gene calls are TRBV13 and TRBJ1-1; perhaps TRBD1 as D (6 bases). V lost 0 bases and J 1 base, leaving 9 bases between the germline ends. Germline CDR1 is PRHDT and CDR2 is FYEKMQ (reference sequence). This CDR3 region has 15 residues. The CDR3 nucleotides are TGTGCCAGCAGCTTAGGGCAGGGGTGGAACACTGAAGCTTTCTTT. Translation: CASSLGQGWNTEAFF.

V gene TRBV12-3 or TRBV12-4 combines with J gene TRBJ2-3; D gene uncertain. The CDR3 length is 13 residues. The V gene lost 2 bases and the J gene lost 7 bases, with 10 bases spanning the gap. The CDR3 loop is CASSLTRPNTQYF. CDR3 in DNA: TGTGCCAGCAGTTTAACCCGGCCCAATACGCAGTATTTT.

This clonotype has only a few counts. The chain links TRBV7-2 to TRBJ2-7; maybe TRBD2 (6 bases). Trimming took 1 base from V and 0 from J, leaving 10 bases between them. The CDR3 runs 15 residues. Germline CDR1 is SGHTA and CDR2 is FQGNSA. The CDR3 DNA reads as TGTGCCAGCAGCTTAGTCCCTAGCGTCTCCTACGAGCAGTACTTC. Its protein product is CASSLVPSVSYEQYF.

This clonotype has just a few counts. The CDR3 sequence: CASSWNPIGTGANEQYF. The CDR3 DNA reads as TGTGCCAGCAGTTGGAATCCTATCGGGACAGGAGCTAACGAGCAGTACTTC. The chain has TRBV27 and TRBJ2-7, with 8 nucleotides matching TRBD1. The CDR3 is 17 residues long. The trim removed 4 bases at V and 5 bases at J, leaving 16 bases unmatched. Germline lookup yields CDR1 MNHEY and CDR2 SMNVEV (reference sequence).

This clonotype has a handful of counts. The chain is built from TRBV7-2 and TRBJ2-2, with a possible D match to TRBD1 (6 bases). The CDR3 has 14 residues. The germline V gene encodes CDR1 SGHTA and CDR2 FQGNSA. V lost 5 bases and J 7 bases, leaving 14 bases between the germline ends. The CDR3 coding sequence is TGTGCCAGCAGCCCTGCACGGACAGTCGGGGAGCTGTTTTTT. Translating it yields CASSPARTVGELFF.

This sequence joins TRBV11-2 and TRBJ2-7; D is ambiguous. CDR3 size: 13 residues. Looked up from germline, CDR1 is SGHAT and CDR2 is FQNNGV. V lost 2 bases and J 9 bases, leaving 14 bases between the germline ends. The CDR3 DNA reads as TGTGCCAGCAGCTTATCTTCCAAATTGGGGCAGTACTTC. This codes for CASSLSSKLGQYF.

The chain recombines TRBV20-1 with TRBJ2-7, with 10 positions matching TRBD1. CDR3 length equals 13 residues. The germline gives CDR1 DFQATT, CDR2 SNEGSKA (reference sequence). With 6 bases clipped from V and 9 bases from J, the junction kept 11 bases outside the gene matches. This CDR3 reads CSAPGTGDFGQYF. The CDR3 DNA sequence: TGCAGTGCCCCCGGGACAGGGGACTTCGGGCAGTACTTC.